This TCR beta chain is drawn from a study of cytomegalovirus exposure and HLA in healthy donors. Turning to the study itself: In an earlier analysis, 117 million unique TCR beta sequences were found from approximately 170 million T cells.

Remarks on this clone: As yet, its antigen is unknown.

Whole-study findings and limits: Sequencing likely caused a cluster of highly shared sequence variants. Later on, a genetic analysis was performed. It linked a missense variant in DCLRE1C with V- and J-gene trimming of TCR beta.

This CDR3 has 14 amino acids. Germline V gene lookup returns CDR1 MNHEY and CDR2 SMNVEV (reference sequence). Trimming left V 2 bases short and J 0 bases short, with 8 bases between. PCR primers comprised 60 Vbeta and 13 Jbeta primers. Assay: immunoSEQ multiplex PCR; the TCRdb copy retains only in-frame clones and omits some. In the table there are some 250,000 clones, roughly 80% of which are singletons. The specimen sequenced was PBMCs. The sequence derives from a woman aged 40 to 50 in good health and CMV-seropositive. V gene TRBV27 combines with J gene TRBJ2-7; D call uncertain. Written as DNA, the CDR3 is TGTGCCAGCAGTTTAATGTTGAGCTCCTACGAGCAGTACTTC. Amino acid sequence: CASSLMLSSYEQYF.